Below are 31 T cell receptor beta chains sequenced from a single sample in a study of patients with pleural tuberculosis. TCRdb independently ran MiXCR on the reads; one entry per CDR3 protein. Of nearly 30,000 distinct CDR3 sequences listed, 15% to 20% were seen once; the top ten hold 3.5% to 4.5%. Sequences were obtained from peripheral blood. The receptors here all came from a human donor with pleural tuberculosis.

Note on this clonotype: The junction shows a germline mismatch at one end, possibly a read error. The chain couples TRBV25-1 to TRBJ2-1, with D perhaps TRBD1 (5 bases). Per germline, CDR1 MGHDK and CDR2 SYGVNS. The CDR3 has 15 amino acids. As DNA, the CDR3 is TGTTCCAGCATTGTTCGGACAAGCTCCTACAATGAGCAGTTCTTC. Translating gives CSSIVRTSSYNEQFF.

This clonotype has a count of ten or more. This chain uses TRBV3-1 with TRBJ1-4, with D unclear. The CDR3 has 14 amino acids. V lost 1 base and J lost 4, with 7 bases in between. Germline-derived CDR1 and CDR2 are LGHDT and YNNKEL (reference sequence). The CDR3, as DNA: TGTGCCAGCAGCCAAGGGCGGAATAATGAAAAACTGTTTTTT. It yields the protein CASSQGRNNEKLFF.

This clonotype was seen repeatedly, ten times or more. This chain connects TRBV6-1 to TRBJ2-2; the D gene is possibly TRBD1 (5 bases). V gave up 7 bases and J gave up 4 bases, with 13 bases separating them. Germline assignment: CDR1 MNHNS and CDR2 SASEGT. This CDR3 has 14 amino acids. As DNA, the CDR3 is TGTGCCAGCAACTTAGACAGTCTCACCGGGGAGCTGTTTTTT. It specifies CASNLDSLTGELFF.

This clonotype was recorded many times. CDR3 coding DNA: TGTGCCGCCCGCGGGGTGAGCTCCTACGAGCAGTACTTC. Translated, it gives CAARGVSSYEQYF. The V call is TRBV10-3, the J call TRBJ2-7, with TRBD2 as a possible D gene (6 bases). Trimming took 11 bases from V and 0 from J, leaving 14 bases between them. The CDR3 sequence is 13 residues long. The germline gives CDR1 ENHRY, CDR2 SYGVKD.

The chain couples TRBV7-2 to TRBJ1-5, with a weak D call TRBD1 (5 bases). The CDR3 covers 15 residues. V lost 8 bases and J 2 bases, leaving 16 bases between the germline ends. CDR1 and CDR2 (germline): SGHTA, FQGNSA. CDR3 sequence: CASSMAGRGNQPQHF. CDR3 sequence (DNA): TGTGCCAGCTCCATGGCAGGGCGTGGCAATCAGCCCCAGCATTTT.

This clonotype appeared a single time. This CDR3 is missing its conserved last phenylalanine or tryptophan, likely due to a read error. The rearrangement uses TRBV11-2 and TRBJ2-7, with a weak D call TRBD2 (5 bases). The ends were cut back, 1 base at V and 4 bases at J, with 8 bases in the middle. The germline CDR1 and CDR2 sequences are SGHAT and FQNNGV. The CDR3 is 13 amino acids. CDR3 nucleotides: TGTGCCAGCAGCTTAGGCAGCGGTTACGAGCAGTACTTA. This gives the protein CASSLGSGYEQYL.

This clonotype showed up many times. This chain joins TRBV5-4 and TRBJ1-3, with D unresolved. Germline V gives CDR1 SGHNT, CDR2 YYREEE (reference sequence). V shed 2 bases and J shed 3 bases, with 6 bases lying between them. CDR3 length equals 13 residues. The CDR3 bases are TGTGCCAGCAGCTTCGGGAATGGAAACACCATATATTTT. Protein product: CASSFGNGNTIYF.

This clonotype appeared many times. The chain recombines TRBV11-2 with TRBJ2-7; D remains ambiguous. Trimming took off 2 bases at V and 3 bases at J, with 14 bases between the two ends. Looked up from germline, CDR1 is SGHAT and CDR2 is FQNNGV. The CDR3 totals 15 residues. In DNA, the CDR3 is TGTGCCAGCAGCTTATTATCAGGCGTCGGCTACGAGCAGTACTTC. Translation: CASSLLSGVGYEQYF.

In this sample, this clonotype turned up many times. Its ends do not fully match the called genes, so a read error is possible. The gene calls are TRBV25-1 and TRBJ1-1; D perhaps matches TRBD1 (6 bases). This CDR3 comprises 18 residues. CDR1 MGHDK and CDR2 SYGVNS come from the germline V gene. For the CDR3, the DNA is TGTGCCAGCAGTGATCACACAGGGTTCTCGGGATTGAACACTGGAGCTTTCTTT. Protein: CASSDHTGFSGLNTGAFF.

This clonotype has ten or more counts. V gene TRBV9 combines with J gene TRBJ1-1; D call uncertain. From germline, CDR1 is SGDLS and CDR2 YYNGEE. The CDR3 contains 16 residues. Trimming took 4 bases from V and 6 from J, leaving 22 bases between them. The CDR3: CASSPVGQASMAEAFF. CDR3 coding DNA: TGTGCCAGCAGCCCCGTAGGGCAGGCCAGTATGGCTGAAGCTTTCTTT.

There are many counts of this clonotype. The V gene is TRBV4-1, the J gene TRBJ1-1; 7 bases match TRBD1. The CDR3 contains 15 residues. CDR1 and CDR2 (germline): MGHRA, YSYEKL. Trimming cost V 2 bases and J 6 bases; bases outside gene matches: 9. This chain's CDR3 is CASSQRSGQSAEAFF. The CDR3 nucleotides read TGCGCCAGCAGCCAAAGATCGGGACAGTCCGCTGAAGCTTTCTTT.

This clonotype was recorded many times. J is TRBJ2-3 and V is TRBV29-1, with D perhaps matching TRBD1 or TRBD2 (7 bases each). Deletions cut 7 bases from V and 4 bases from J, with 18 bases between. CDR1 is SQVTM and CDR2 is ANQGSEA in the germline V gene. The CDR3 is 14 amino acids. The CDR3 DNA reads as TGCAGCGCCGGGGGGTCAGGGGGACCAGATACGCAGTATTTT. It translates to CSAGGSGGPDTQYF.

This clonotype occurred many times. V gene TRBV12-3 or TRBV12-4 combines with J gene TRBJ2-2, with D possibly being TRBD1 (6 bases). V was pared by 8 bases and J by 3 bases, with 16 bases between. There are 15 residues in the CDR3. DNA of the CDR3: TGTGCCAGCGGCAGACCCCAGGGGTACACCGGGGAGCTGTTTTTT. Encoded protein: CASGRPQGYTGELFF.

A note on this clonotype: This may be a read error, as it is one base from a much larger clone. V usage is TRBV19 and J usage is TRBJ2-3; 7 nucleotides align to TRBD2. The CDR3 runs to 17 residues. Germline loops: CDR1 LNHDA, CDR2 SQIVND (reference sequence). CDR3 protein: CAGSIGPSGEYTDTQYF. The CDR3 DNA is TGTGCCGGTAGTATAGGGCCTAGCGGAGAGTACACAGATACGCAGTATTTT.

Sample share makes this clonotype medium-sized (0.01 to 0.1%). The chain uses TRBV27 and TRBJ1-2; no clear D. Germline CDR1 MNHEY, CDR2 SMNVEV (reference sequence). CDR3 length: 12 amino acids. V gave up 5 bases and J gave up 8 bases, with 12 bases separating them. CDR3 amino acids: CASSPGLGGYTF. The CDR3 DNA reads TGTGCCAGCAGTCCCGGTCTCGGGGGCTACACCTTC.

Comments on this clonotype: Germline is not matched at one junction end, which may reflect a read error. The chain links TRBV13 to TRBJ1-1, with a weak D call TRBD1 (6 bases). This CDR3 contains 12 residues. The V gene's germline CDR1 is PRHDT and CDR2 FYEKMQ (reference sequence). CDR3 protein: CASSFGGTGAFF. As DNA, the CDR3 is TGTGCCAGCAGCTTCGGGGGCACTGGAGCTTTCTTT. Looking up the rest from reference TRBV13 and TRBJ1-1 gives the full variable domain: AAGVIQSPRHLIKEKRETATLKCYPIPRHDTVYWYQQGPGQDPQFLISFYEKMQSDKGSIPDRFSAQQFSDYHSELNMSSLELGDSALYFCASSFGGTGAFFGQGTRLTVV.

Concerning this clonotype itself: This sequence may be a read error, since a much larger clone differs from it by one base. V is TRBV10-3 and J is TRBJ2-4; perhaps TRBD2 as D (5 bases). Germline V gives CDR1 ENHRY, CDR2 SYGVKD. The CDR3 is made up of 14 amino acids. This CDR3 reads CAISEGLAKDIQYF. CDR3 bases: TGTGCCATCAGTGAGGGTCTAGCCAAAGACATTCAGTACTTC.

In its sample, this clonotype was seen many times. The gene calls are TRBV29-1 and TRBJ2-3; D not certain. This CDR3 has 11 residues. Looked up from germline, CDR1 is SQVTM and CDR2 is ANQGSEA. With 7 bases removed from V and 8 bases from J, the gap between germline ends came to 13 bases. The chain's CDR3 is CSAYPGPTQYF. CDR3 sequence (DNA): TGCAGCGCCTACCCGGGCCCTACGCAGTATTTT.

This clonotype was counted at least ten times. The gene calls are TRBV9 and TRBJ1-1, with D possibly matching TRBD1 (6 bases). V was pared by 3 bases and J by 5 bases, with 17 bases between. Per germline, CDR1 SGDLS and CDR2 YYNGEE. The CDR3 consists of 15 residues. CDR3 sequence reads: CASSAQQGGRTEAFF. CDR3 sequence (DNA): TGTGCCAGCAGCGCCCAACAGGGCGGACGGACTGAAGCTTTCTTT.

This clonotype was seen at least ten times. This chain uses TRBV10-1 with TRBJ2-7; TRBD2 matches at 11 bases. This CDR3 region has 14 residues. Per germline, CDR1 WNHNN and CDR2 SYGVQD (reference sequence). J lost 5 bases, V lost 5 bases, and 5 bases had no gene match. CDR3 sequence (DNA): TGCGCCAGCAGTACTAGCGGGGGTCTCCACGAGCAGTACTTC. Amino acids: CASSTSGGLHEQYF.

There are many counts of this clonotype. The CDR3 DNA reads as TGTGCCAGCAGCCAAGATTTGGGTACTGGAAACACCATATATTTT. It translates to CASSQDLGTGNTIYF. This rearrangement joins TRBV3-1 to TRBJ1-3; D not resolved. The germline V gene has CDR1 LGHDT and CDR2 YNNKEL (reference sequence). This CDR3 is 15 amino acids long. V was clipped by 0 bases and J by 2 bases, with 8 bases between them.

This clonotype was seen repeatedly, ten times or more. The chain joins TRBV11-3 to TRBJ1-1; the match to TRBD1 covers 8 bases. The CDR3 is 15 amino acids. The trim removed 5 bases at V and 1 base at J, leaving 6 bases unmatched. Germline V gives CDR1 SGHNT, CDR2 YENEEA. The CDR3 nucleotides read TGTGCCAGCAGCGCCCGACAGGGGCCGAACACTGAAGCTTTCTTT. Its protein is CASSARQGPNTEAFF.

This clonotype has ten or more counts. The CDR3 DNA reads as TGTGCCAGCAGTTACGTGAGAACTAGCACAGATACGCAGTATTTT. Protein product: CASSYVRTSTDTQYF. The chain carries TRBV6-2 or TRBV6-3 and TRBJ2-3; no clear D. Trimming stripped 2 bases from V and 0 bases from J, with 9 bases between. Germline V lookup: CDR1 MNHEY, CDR2 SVGEGT. There are 15 residues in the CDR3.

The table lists this clonotype with many counts. The genes are TRBV12-3 or TRBV12-4 and TRBJ1-1; D not resolved. V gave up 7 bases and J gave up 3 bases, with 15 bases separating them. The CDR3 is 14 amino acids. The CDR3 DNA follows: TGTGCCAGCACCCCGTCCGCAACGTACACTGAAGCTTTCTTT. Protein product: CASTPSATYTEAFF.

Remarks on this clonotype: A junction boundary mismatches the germline segment, possibly from a read error. The chain carries TRBV20-1 and TRBJ2-1; the D gene is possibly TRBD1 (6 bases). The CDR3 runs 15 residues. The germline CDR1 and CDR2 sequences are DFQATT and SNEGSKA (reference sequence). CDR3 DNA sequence: TGCAGTGCTAGAGGGCAGGGGTATCCCTGCAATGAGCAGTCCTTC. The encoded protein is CSARGQGYPCNEQSF.

Ten or more counts support this clonotype. This chain links TRBV29-1 with TRBJ2-1; 10 bases line up with TRBD1. Looked up from germline, CDR1 is SQVTM and CDR2 is ANQGSEA. The CDR3 is made up of 13 amino acids. V lost 5 bases, J lost 7 bases, and 5 bases stayed unmatched. The CDR3, as DNA: TGCAGCGTTCTGAAGGACAGGGGGAATGAGCAGTTCTTC. Protein: CSVLKDRGNEQFF.

With regard to this clonotype: A single base separates this from a much larger clone, so it may be a read error. The V call is TRBV5-1, the J call TRBJ2-3; 13 positions match TRBD2. The V segment lost 4 bases and the J segment 4 bases; nucleotides outside the gene matches: 6. CDR3 length: 16 residues. Looked up from germline, CDR1 is SGHRS and CDR2 is YFSETQ. For the CDR3, the DNA is TGCGCCAGCAGCGCGGGACTAGCGGGATCCGCAGATACGCAGTATTTT. Protein: CASSAGLAGSADTQYF. The full variable domain, completed using reference TRBV5-1 and TRBJ2-3, is KAGVTQTPRYLIKTRGQQVTLSCSPISGHRSVSWYQQTPGQGLQFLFEYFSETQRNKGNFPGRFSGRQFSNSRSEMNVSTLELGDSALYLCASSAGLAGSADTQYFGPGTRLTVL.

As concerns this clonotype: Possible read error: a much larger clone is one base away. The conserved closing phenylalanine or tryptophan is absent in this CDR3, likely reflecting a read error. The chain employs TRBV29-1 and TRBJ2-7; the match to TRBD1 covers 8 bases. This CDR3 has 14 amino acids. The V gene end was trimmed by 6 bases and the J gene end by 5 bases; junction bases not matched to a gene: 12. CDR1 and CDR2 (germline): SQVTM, ANQGSEA. The CDR3, as DNA: TGCAGCGTCCCCTTATCCGACAGGGGCCACGAGCAGTACCTC. Residues: CSVPLSDRGHEQYL.

This clonotype was picked up a small number of times. The chain links TRBV2 to TRBJ2-3, with 11 bases aligning to TRBD1. The CDR3 length is 15 residues. The germline CDR1 and CDR2 sequences are SNHLY and FYNNEI. The V and J ends lost 6 bases and 2 bases, in that order; junction bases with no gene match: 4. CDR3: CASRGTGGDTDTQYF. For the CDR3, the DNA is TGTGCCAGCAGGGGGACAGGGGGGGACACAGATACGCAGTATTTT. The full variable domain, completed using reference TRBV2 and TRBJ2-3, is EPEVTQTPSHQVTQMGQEVILRCVPISNHLYFYWYRQILGQKVEFLVSFYNNEISEKSEIFDDQFSVERPDGSNFTLKIRSTKLEDSAMYFCASRGTGGDTDTQYFGPGTRLTVL.

This clonotype was counted at least ten times. The chain uses TRBV12-3 or TRBV12-4 and TRBJ2-1; no definite D call. The CDR3 has 13 amino acids. V was shortened by 2 bases and J by 5 bases, with 7 bases between the two germline ends. CDR3 in DNA: TGTGCCAGCAGTTTAAGGGCTGACAATGAGCAGTTCTTC. This translates into CASSLRADNEQFF.

Ten or more counts support this clonotype. The chain employs TRBV2 and TRBJ1-2; TRBD1 matches 7 bases. The germline gives CDR1 SNHLY, CDR2 FYNNEI. The CDR3 loop spans 13 amino acids. V trimming: 5 bases; J trimming: 2 bases; junction bases outside the gene matches: 2. Written as DNA, the CDR3 is TGTGCCAGCAGTCCACAGGGGAACTATGGCTACACCTTC. The encoded protein is CASSPQGNYGYTF.